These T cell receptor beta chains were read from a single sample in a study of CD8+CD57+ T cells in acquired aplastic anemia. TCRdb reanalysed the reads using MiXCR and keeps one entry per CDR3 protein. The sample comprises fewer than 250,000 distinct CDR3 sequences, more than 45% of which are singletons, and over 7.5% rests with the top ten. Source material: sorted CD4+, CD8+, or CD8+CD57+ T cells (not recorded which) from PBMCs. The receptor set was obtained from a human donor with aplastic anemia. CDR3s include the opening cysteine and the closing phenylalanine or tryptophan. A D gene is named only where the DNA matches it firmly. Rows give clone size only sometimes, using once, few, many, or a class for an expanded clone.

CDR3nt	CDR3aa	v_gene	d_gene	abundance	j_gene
TGTGCCAGCAGCAACCAAGTGACAGGGGGGGGGGAGCTGTTTTTT	CASSNQVTGGGELFF	TRBV7-8	TRBD1	many	TRBJ2-2
TGTGCCAGTAGTATATATGGCAATCAGCCCCAGCATTTT	CASSIYGNQPQHF	TRBV19	.	.	TRBJ1-5
TGTGCCAGCAGTGAACTTGTCGGCAGCACAGATACGCAGTATTTT	CASSELVGSTDTQYF	TRBV25-1	.	.	TRBJ2-3
TGTGCCTGGAGGGGTCAGATGAACACTGAAGCTTTCTTT	CAWRGQMNTEAFF	TRBV30	.	many	TRBJ1-1
TGTGCCAGCAGTTTCATTAACGCCGGGGAGCTGTTTTTT	CASSFINAGELFF	TRBV6-2/TRBV6-3	.	.	TRBJ2-2
TGTGCCAGCAGTGAACAAGGACCAAGTAACACTGAAGCTTTCTTT	CASSEQGPSNTEAFF	TRBV2	.	.	TRBJ1-1
TGTGCCAGCAGCGTCCTAGACAGGGTCATGAATCAGCCCCAGCATTTT	CASSVLDRVMNQPQHF	TRBV12-3/TRBV12-4	TRBD1	.	TRBJ1-5
TGTGCCAGCAGCTTAGCGGTCCAGGAGTTGAACACTGAAGCTTTCTTT	CASSLAVQELNTEAFF	TRBV7-6	.	many	TRBJ1-1
TGTGCCAGCAGTGGACCGGGACAGGGGGCGCGCGATACTGAAGCTTTTTTT	CASSGPGQGARDTEAFF	TRBV25-1	TRBD1	.	TRBJ1-1
TGTGCCAGCAAGGAGGTTTCACAGGCTAACTATGGCTACACCTTC	CASKEVSQANYGYTF	TRBV5-4	.	many	TRBJ1-2
TGTGCCAGCAGCTTCAGGGCGAACACTGAAGCTTTCTTT	CASSFRANTEAFF	TRBV7-8	.	many	TRBJ1-1
TGTGCCAGCAGTGAACAGGGTGAAGGGACCCAGTACTTC	CASSEQGEGTQYF	TRBV2	.	few	TRBJ2-5
TGTGCCAGCAGCTCCCGACTAGCGGGAGACGCGAACACAGATACGCAGTATTTT	CASSSRLAGDANTDTQYF	TRBV7-6	TRBD2	.	TRBJ2-3
TGCAGTGCTAGAAACAGGGGAGACGAGACCCAGTACTTC	CSARNRGDETQYF	TRBV20-1	TRBD1	.	TRBJ2-5
TGTGCCAGCAGCGTAGGTGGCCACTCTGGAAACACCATATATTTT	CASSVGGHSGNTIYF	TRBV9	.	many	TRBJ1-3
TGCGCCAGCAGCAGCACTATGGAGCAGTTCTTC	CASSSTMEQFF	TRBV5-1	.	.	TRBJ2-1
TGTGCCAGCAGCTTGGGGACAGGGGCTGGCACTGAAGCTTTCTTT	CASSLGTGAGTEAFF	TRBV7-9	TRBD1	once	TRBJ1-1
TGCGCCAGCAGCTTGGATGGGACAGCCACCTACGAGCAGTACTTC	CASSLDGTATYEQYF	TRBV7-9	TRBD1	.	TRBJ2-7
TGTGCCAGCAGTGAAGGGGGATATAGAGGGGGCGAGACTGAAGCTTTCTTT	CASSEGGYRGGETEAFF	TRBV6-1	TRBD1	.	TRBJ1-1
TGTGCCAGCAGCGCTCGCGTTGGGGGCAGGGCAGATACGCAGTATTTT	CASSARVGGRADTQYF	TRBV9	.	many	TRBJ2-3
TGCGCCAGCAGCGTCCCCACGGACTCTAGAGATACGCAGTATTTT	CASSVPTDSRDTQYF	TRBV5-1	.	.	TRBJ2-3
TGCAGTGCTAGTGTTCGGGCTTACACAAAAGAGACCCAGTACTTC	CSASVRAYTKETQYF	TRBV20-1	.	many	TRBJ2-5
TGTGCCAGCAGCCTGATGGGGGACGCGAACACCGGGGAGCTGTTTTTT	CASSLMGDANTGELFF	TRBV7-9	.	.	TRBJ2-2
TGCGCCAGCAGCCGCTTGAAGGACAGGTTAGACGAGCAGTACTTC	CASSRLKDRLDEQYF	TRBV4-3	TRBD1	few	TRBJ2-7
TGCAGTGCTCCTTCCAGCACCGACAATGAGCAGTTCTTC	CSAPSSTDNEQFF	TRBV20-1	.	few	TRBJ2-1
TGTGCCAGCAGGACAGGGAGGCATGAAGGATATGGCTACACCTTC	CASRTGRHEGYGYTF	TRBV7-9	TRBD1	.	TRBJ1-2
TGTGCCAGCAGCGTAGAGGGAGGGGGCCTCTACAATGAGCAGTTCTTC	CASSVEGGGLYNEQFF	TRBV9	.	many	TRBJ2-1
TGTGCCACCAGCAGAGTTTACACTAACTATGGCTACACCTTC	CATSRVYTNYGYTF	TRBV15	.	many	TRBJ1-2
TGTGCCAGCAGCGTAGACGCGAGCTCCTACAATGAGCAGTTCTTC	CASSVDASSYNEQFF	TRBV9	.	many	TRBJ2-1
TGTGCCAGCAGTGAATATGGGCGACGGACATCAACTAATGAAAAACTGTTTTTT	CASSEYGRRTSTNEKLFF	TRBV25-1	.	few	TRBJ1-4
TGTGCCAGCACAGGAGGGGTCTACGAGCAGTACTTC	CASTGGVYEQYF	TRBV2	.	many	TRBJ2-7
TGTGCCAGCAGTGAGGGACATAGTCCGTACGAGCAGTACTTC	CASSEGHSPYEQYF	TRBV27	.	many	TRBJ2-7
TGTGCCAGCAGCTCCCGAGGGGGGGCGGGGGGGCGGGCAGATACGCAGTATTTT	CASSSRGGAGGRADTQYF	TRBV7-2	TRBD2	.	TRBJ2-3
TGCAGCACTGGGACAAACCCTAATCAGCCCCAGCATTTT	CSTGTNPNQPQHF	TRBV29-1	.	.	TRBJ1-5
TGTGCCAGTAGCAAACAGGGTCCCAGTTTGGGCAATGAGCAGTTCTTC	CASSKQGPSLGNEQFF	TRBV19	.	.	TRBJ2-1
TGTGCCAGCAGCCCAGGCAGGACAAACACCGGGGAGCTGTTTTTT	CASSPGRTNTGELFF	TRBV3-1	.	once	TRBJ2-2
TGTGCCAGCGGGCCCCGGGACAGGGGGATAAATCAGCCCCAGCATTTT	CASGPRDRGINQPQHF	TRBV6-5	TRBD1	.	TRBJ1-5
TGTGCCAGCAGTGATCCCGGGACAGGTGGAGATACGCAGTATTTT	CASSDPGTGGDTQYF	TRBV25-1	TRBD1	few	TRBJ2-3
TGTGCCAGCAGCGTAGGGGGAGGGGGTGAGCAGTTCTTC	CASSVGGGGEQFF	TRBV9	.	many	TRBJ2-1
TGTGCCAGCAGCCCAGACAGGGGCCCCTCATCGTCGCCCCAGCATTTT	CASSPDRGPSSSPQHF	TRBV9	TRBD1	many	TRBJ1-5
TGTGCTAGTGGTTTCGGCCTTTACACCGGGGAGCCGTTTTTT	CASGFGLYTGEPFF	TRBV12-3/TRBV12-4	.	few	TRBJ2-2
TGTGCCAGCGCCCCCCCCATATATTTT	CASAPPIYF	TRBV12-3/TRBV12-4	.	.	TRBJ1-3
TGCAGTGCTAGAGATCCAGCAGGGGGGAGGGACACTGAAGCTTTCTTT	CSARDPAGGRDTEAFF	TRBV20-1	TRBD1	.	TRBJ1-1
TGTGCCAGCAGCCGGACAGGGGGGTTACAGTTCTTC	CASSRTGGLQFF	TRBV5-6	TRBD1	many	TRBJ2-1
TGTGCCAGCTTCGGGGGGACTTACGAGCAGTACTTC	CASFGGTYEQYF	TRBV6-5	TRBD2	.	TRBJ2-7
TGTGCCATCAGTGAGTCCGGCAACCTGTTGAATCAGCCCCAGCATTTT	CAISESGNLLNQPQHF	TRBV10-3	.	many	TRBJ1-5
TGTGCCAGTACGACCGCTACCAATCAGCCCCAGCATTTT	CASTTATNQPQHF	TRBV19	.	few	TRBJ1-5
TGCGCCAGCAGCCAAGATAGCGGGGGGTACGAGCAGTACTTC	CASSQDSGGYEQYF	TRBV4-3	TRBD2	many	TRBJ2-7
TGCAGTGCCGGACAGGGCGATGAAAAACTGTTTTTT	CSAGQGDEKLFF	TRBV20-1	TRBD1	.	TRBJ1-4
TGTGCCAGCAGTGATAGGGTTGGCTACACCTTC	CASSDRVGYTF	TRBV25-1	.	many	TRBJ1-2
TGCGCCAGCAGCTTGCATGCACAGGGGAATGAAAAACTGTTTTTT	CASSLHAQGNEKLFF	TRBV5-1	TRBD1	few	TRBJ1-4
TGTGCCAGCGGACATCGGGATTGGAGTCTCTACGAGCAGTACTTC	CASGHRDWSLYEQYF	TRBV7-9	.	.	TRBJ2-7
TGTGCCAGCAGTTACGGAGGGGTCGGTGAGCAGTTCTTC	CASSYGGVGEQFF	TRBV6-2/TRBV6-3	.	few	TRBJ2-1